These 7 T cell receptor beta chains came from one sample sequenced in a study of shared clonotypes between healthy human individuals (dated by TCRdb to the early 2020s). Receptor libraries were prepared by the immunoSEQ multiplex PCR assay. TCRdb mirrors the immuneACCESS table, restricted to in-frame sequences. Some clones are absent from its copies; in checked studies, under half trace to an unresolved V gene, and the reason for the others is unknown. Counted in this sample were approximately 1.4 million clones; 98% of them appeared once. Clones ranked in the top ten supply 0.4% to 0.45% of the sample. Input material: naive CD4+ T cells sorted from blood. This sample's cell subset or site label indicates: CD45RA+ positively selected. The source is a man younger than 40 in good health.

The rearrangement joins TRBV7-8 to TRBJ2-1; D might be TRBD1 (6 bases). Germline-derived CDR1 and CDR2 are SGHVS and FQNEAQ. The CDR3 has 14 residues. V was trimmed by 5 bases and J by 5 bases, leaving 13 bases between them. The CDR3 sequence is CASSPLHRDNEQFF. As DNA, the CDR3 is TGTGCCAGCAGCCCCCTCCACAGGGACAATGAGCAGTTCTTC.

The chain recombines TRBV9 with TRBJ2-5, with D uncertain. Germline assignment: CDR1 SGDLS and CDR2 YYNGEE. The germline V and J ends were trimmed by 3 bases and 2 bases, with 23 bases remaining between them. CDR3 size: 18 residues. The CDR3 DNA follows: TGTGCCAGCAGCGCCATCATGGCCGACCCCAGAAAACAAGAGACCCAGTACTTC. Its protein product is CASSAIMADPRKQETQYF.

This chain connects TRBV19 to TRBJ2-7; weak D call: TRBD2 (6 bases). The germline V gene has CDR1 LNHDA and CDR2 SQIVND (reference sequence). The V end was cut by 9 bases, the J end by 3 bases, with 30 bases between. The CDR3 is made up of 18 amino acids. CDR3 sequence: CASQRAVQPGVVFYEQYF. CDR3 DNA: TGTGCCAGCCAGCGGGCGGTTCAGCCGGGTGTGGTTTTCTACGAGCAGTACTTC.

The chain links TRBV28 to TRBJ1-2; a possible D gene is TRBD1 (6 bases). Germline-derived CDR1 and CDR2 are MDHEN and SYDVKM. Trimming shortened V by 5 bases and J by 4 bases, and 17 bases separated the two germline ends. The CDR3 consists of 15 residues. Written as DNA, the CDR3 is TGTGCCAGCAGTCGAAACCAGGGGTACAGCTATGGCTACACCTTC. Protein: CASSRNQGYSYGYTF.

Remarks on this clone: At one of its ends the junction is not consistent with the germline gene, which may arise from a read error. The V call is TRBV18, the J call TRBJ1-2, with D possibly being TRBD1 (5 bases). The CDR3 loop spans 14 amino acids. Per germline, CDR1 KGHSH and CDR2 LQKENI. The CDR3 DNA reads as TGTGCCAGCTCATCACCTAGGGGTCCCTATGGCTACACCTTC. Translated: CASSSPRGPYGYTF.

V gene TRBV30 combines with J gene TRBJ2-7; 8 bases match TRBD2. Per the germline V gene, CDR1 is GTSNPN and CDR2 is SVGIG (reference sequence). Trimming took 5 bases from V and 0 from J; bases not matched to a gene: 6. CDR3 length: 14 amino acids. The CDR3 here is CAWGAGVSSYEQYF. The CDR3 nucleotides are TGTGCCTGGGGAGCGGGAGTAAGCTCCTACGAGCAGTACTTC. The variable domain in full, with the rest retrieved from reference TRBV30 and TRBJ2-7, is SQTIHQWPATLVQPVGSPLSLECTVEGTSNPNLYWYRQAAGRGLQLLFYSVGIGQISSEVPQNLSASRPQDRQFILSSKKLLLSDSGFYLCAWGAGVSSYEQYFGPGTRLTVT.

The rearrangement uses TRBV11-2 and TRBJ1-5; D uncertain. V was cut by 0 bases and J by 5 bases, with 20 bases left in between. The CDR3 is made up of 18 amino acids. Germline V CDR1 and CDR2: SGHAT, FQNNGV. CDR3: CASSLDLLGGDGDQPQHF. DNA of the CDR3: TGTGCCAGCAGCTTAGATCTATTAGGAGGAGACGGAGATCAGCCCCAGCATTTT.